This T cell receptor beta chain was sequenced in a study of T cells in Graves' hyperthyroidism and ophthalmopathy. This clonotype showed up just a few times. Its target is unknown. The V segment lost 2 bases and the J segment 1 base; nucleotides outside the gene matches: 12. The CDR3 contains 18 residues. CDR1 is KGHSH, CDR2 LQKENI, per germline. The CDR3 regions of TCR beta were amplified from RNA transcripts. A first-round RT-PCR of the TCR CDR3 used the HTBI primer set. TCRdb re-called the multiplex PCR reads with MiXCR, one entry per CDR3 protein. The sample shows about 640,000 distinct CDR3 sequences, around 20% of them seen only once. Overall study findings and caveats: In simple terms, a model built on 13 V-J features told ophthalmopathy apart from stable hyperthyroidism. Blood samples included most of the expanded thyroid clonotypes exceeding 0.001.

This clonotype originated in a man aged 25 to 40 with Graves' ophthalmopathy. This chain connects TRBV18 to TRBJ2-7, with 9 bases matching TRBD2. The specimen sequenced was blood. The CDR3 DNA follows: TGTGCCAGCTCACCATTAGCGGGGGCAGGACTAGCGTCCTACGAGCAGTACTTC. It specifies CASSPLAGAGLASYEQYF.